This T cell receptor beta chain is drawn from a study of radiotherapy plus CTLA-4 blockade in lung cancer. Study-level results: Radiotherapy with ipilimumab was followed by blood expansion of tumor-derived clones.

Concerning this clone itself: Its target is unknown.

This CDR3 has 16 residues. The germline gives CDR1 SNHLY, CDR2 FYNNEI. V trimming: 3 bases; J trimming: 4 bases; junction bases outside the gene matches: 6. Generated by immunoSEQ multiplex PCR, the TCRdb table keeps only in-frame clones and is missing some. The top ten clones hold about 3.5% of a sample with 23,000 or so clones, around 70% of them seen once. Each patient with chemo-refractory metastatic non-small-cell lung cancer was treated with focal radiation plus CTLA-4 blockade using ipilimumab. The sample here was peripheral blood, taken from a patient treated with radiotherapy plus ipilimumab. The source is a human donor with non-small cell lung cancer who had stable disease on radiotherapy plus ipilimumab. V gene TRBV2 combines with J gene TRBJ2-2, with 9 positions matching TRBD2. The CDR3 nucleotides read TGTGCCAGCAGTGACCTGCTAGCGGGATCCACCGGGGAGCTGTTTTTT. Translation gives CASSDLLAGSTGELFF.